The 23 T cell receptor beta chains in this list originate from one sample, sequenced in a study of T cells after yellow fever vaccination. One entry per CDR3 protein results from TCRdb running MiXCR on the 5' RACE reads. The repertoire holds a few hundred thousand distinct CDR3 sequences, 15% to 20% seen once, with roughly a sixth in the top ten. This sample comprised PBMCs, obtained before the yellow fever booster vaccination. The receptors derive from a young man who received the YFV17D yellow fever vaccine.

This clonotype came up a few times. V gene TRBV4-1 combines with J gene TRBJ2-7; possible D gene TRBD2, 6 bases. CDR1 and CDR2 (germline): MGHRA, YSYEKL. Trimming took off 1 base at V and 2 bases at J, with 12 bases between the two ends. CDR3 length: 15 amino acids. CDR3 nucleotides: TGCGCCAGCAGCCAAGTCTCGGGGAGGACCTACGAGCAGTACTTC. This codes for CASSQVSGRTYEQYF.

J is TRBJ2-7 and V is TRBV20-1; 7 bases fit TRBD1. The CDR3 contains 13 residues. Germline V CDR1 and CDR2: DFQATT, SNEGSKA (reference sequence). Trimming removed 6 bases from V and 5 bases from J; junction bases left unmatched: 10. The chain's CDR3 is CSAWTGLADEQYV. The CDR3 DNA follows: TGCAGTGCCTGGACAGGACTCGCAGACGAGCAGTACGTC.

The CDR3 is CASSWQPPEQYF. CDR3 sequence (DNA): TGTGCCAGCAGCTGGCAGCCTCCCGAGCAGTACTTC. V usage is TRBV7-2 and J usage is TRBJ2-7; no clear D gene. The CDR3 totals 12 residues. Germline lookup yields CDR1 SGHTA and CDR2 FQGNSA. Deletions cut 4 bases from V and 6 bases from J, with 10 bases between.

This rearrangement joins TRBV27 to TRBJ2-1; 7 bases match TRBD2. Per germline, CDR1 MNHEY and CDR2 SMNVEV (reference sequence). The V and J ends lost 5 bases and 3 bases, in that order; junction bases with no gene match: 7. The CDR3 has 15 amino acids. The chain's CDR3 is CASSIDGGFYNEQFF. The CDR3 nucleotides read TGTGCCAGCAGTATCGACGGGGGGTTCTACAATGAGCAGTTCTTC.

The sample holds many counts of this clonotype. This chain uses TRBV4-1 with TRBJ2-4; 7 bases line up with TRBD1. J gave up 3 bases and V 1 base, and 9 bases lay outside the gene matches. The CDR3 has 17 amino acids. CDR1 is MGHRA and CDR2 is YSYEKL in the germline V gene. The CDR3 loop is CASSQGPAGGDKNIQYF. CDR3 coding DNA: TGCGCCAGCAGCCAAGGGCCCGCAGGGGGAGACAAAAACATTCAGTACTTC.

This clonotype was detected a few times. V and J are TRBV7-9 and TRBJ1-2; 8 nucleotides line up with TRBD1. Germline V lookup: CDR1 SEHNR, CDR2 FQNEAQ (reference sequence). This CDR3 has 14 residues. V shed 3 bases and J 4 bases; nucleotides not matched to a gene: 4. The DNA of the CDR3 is TGTGCCAGCAGCTTCCAGACAGGGGCCTATGGCTACACCTTC. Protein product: CASSFQTGAYGYTF. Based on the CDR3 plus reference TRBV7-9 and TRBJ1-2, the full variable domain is DTGVSQNPRHKITKRGQNVTFRCDPISEHNRLYWYRQTLGQGPEFLTYFQNEAQLEKSRLLSDRFSAERPKGSFSTLEIQRTEQGDSAMYLCASSFQTGAYGYTFGSGTRLTVV.

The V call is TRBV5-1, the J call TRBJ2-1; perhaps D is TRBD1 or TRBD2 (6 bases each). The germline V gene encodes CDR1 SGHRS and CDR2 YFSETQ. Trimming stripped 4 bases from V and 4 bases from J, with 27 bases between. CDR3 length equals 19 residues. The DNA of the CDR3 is TGCGCCAGCAGCCCCCTAGGACAGAATAGGATGGAGGGATACAATGAGCAGTTCTTC. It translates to CASSPLGQNRMEGYNEQFF. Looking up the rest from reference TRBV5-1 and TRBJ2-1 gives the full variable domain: KAGVTQTPRYLIKTRGQQVTLSCSPISGHRSVSWYQQTPGQGLQFLFEYFSETQRNKGNFPGRFSGRQFSNSRSEMNVSTLELGDSALYLCASSPLGQNRMEGYNEQFFGPGTRLTVL.

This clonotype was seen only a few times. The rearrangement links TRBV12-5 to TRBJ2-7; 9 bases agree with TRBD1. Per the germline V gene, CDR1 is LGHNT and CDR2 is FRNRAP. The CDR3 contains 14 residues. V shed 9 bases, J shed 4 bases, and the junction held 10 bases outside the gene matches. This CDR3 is CARPPGQGSYEQYV. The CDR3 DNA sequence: TGTGCTAGGCCCCCGGGACAGGGATCATACGAGCAGTACGTC.

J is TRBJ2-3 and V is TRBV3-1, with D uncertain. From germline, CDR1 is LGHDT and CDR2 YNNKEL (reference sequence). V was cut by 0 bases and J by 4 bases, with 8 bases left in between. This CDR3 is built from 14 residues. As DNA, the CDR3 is TGTGCCAGCAGCCAAGACCCGGGCGCAGATACGCAGTATTTT. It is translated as CASSQDPGADTQYF.

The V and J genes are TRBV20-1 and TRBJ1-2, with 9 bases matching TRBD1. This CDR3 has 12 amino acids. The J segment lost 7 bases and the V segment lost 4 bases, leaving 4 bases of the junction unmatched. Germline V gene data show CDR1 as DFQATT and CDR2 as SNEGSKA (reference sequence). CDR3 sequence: CSAKQGAGGYTF. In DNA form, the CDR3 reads TGCAGTGCTAAACAGGGGGCGGGTGGCTACACCTTC.

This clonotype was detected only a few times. The CDR3 reads CASSLWSGGDYGYTF. In DNA form, the CDR3 reads TGTGCCAGCAGCTTATGGAGTGGGGGGGACTATGGCTACACCTTC. This chain links TRBV7-2 with TRBJ1-2; a possible D gene is TRBD1 (5 bases). CDR1 and CDR2 from the germline V gene are SGHTA and FQGNSA. The CDR3 is 15 amino acids. The V gene lost 2 bases and the J gene lost 3 bases, with 13 bases spanning the gap. Full variable domain (missing parts from reference TRBV7-2 and TRBJ1-2): GAGVSQSPSNKVTEKGKDVELRCDPISGHTALYWYRQSLGQGLEFLIYFQGNSAPDKSGLPSDRFSAERTGGSVSTLTIQRTQQEDSAVYLCASSLWSGGDYGYTFGSGTRLTVV.

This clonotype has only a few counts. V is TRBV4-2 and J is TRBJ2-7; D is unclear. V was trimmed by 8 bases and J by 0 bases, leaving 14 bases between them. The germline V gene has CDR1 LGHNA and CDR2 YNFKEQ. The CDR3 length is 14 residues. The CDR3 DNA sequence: TGTGCCAGCGACCCTGGCACTCTCTCCTACGAGCAGTACTTC. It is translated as CASDPGTLSYEQYF.

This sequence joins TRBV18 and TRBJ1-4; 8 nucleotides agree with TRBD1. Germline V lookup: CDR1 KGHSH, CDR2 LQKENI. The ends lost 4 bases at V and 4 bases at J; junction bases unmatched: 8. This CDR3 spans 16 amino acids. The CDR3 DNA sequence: TGTGCCAGCTCACTTAACCCGGGACAGGATAATGAAAAACTGTTTTTT. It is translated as CASSLNPGQDNEKLFF.

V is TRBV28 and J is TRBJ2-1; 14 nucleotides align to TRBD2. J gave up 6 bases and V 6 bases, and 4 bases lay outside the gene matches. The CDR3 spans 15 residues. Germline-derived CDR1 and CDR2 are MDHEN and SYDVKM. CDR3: CASRGTSGGRNEQFF. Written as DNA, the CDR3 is TGTGCCAGCAGAGGGACTAGCGGGGGACGCAATGAGCAGTTCTTC.

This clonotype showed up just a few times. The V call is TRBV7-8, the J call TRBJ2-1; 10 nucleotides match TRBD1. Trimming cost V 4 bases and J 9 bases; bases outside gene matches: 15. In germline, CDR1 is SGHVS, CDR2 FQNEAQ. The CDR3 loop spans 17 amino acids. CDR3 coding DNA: TGTGCCAGCAGCTCAATAGCGCAGGGACAGGGGTTTCGTGAGCAGTTCTTC. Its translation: CASSSIAQGQGFREQFF.

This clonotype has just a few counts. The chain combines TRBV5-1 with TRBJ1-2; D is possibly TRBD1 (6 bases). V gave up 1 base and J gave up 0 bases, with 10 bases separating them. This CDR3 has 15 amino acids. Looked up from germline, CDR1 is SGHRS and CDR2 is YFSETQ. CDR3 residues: CASSLSDSTNYGYTF. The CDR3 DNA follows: TGCGCCAGCAGCTTGTCGGACAGTACTAACTATGGCTACACCTTC.

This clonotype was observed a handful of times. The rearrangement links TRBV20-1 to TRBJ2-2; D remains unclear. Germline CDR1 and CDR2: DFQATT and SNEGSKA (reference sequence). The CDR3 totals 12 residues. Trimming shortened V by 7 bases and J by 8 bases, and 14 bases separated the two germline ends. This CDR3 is CSVSSMAGELFF. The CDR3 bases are TGCAGTGTATCCTCTATGGCGGGGGAGCTGTTTTTT.

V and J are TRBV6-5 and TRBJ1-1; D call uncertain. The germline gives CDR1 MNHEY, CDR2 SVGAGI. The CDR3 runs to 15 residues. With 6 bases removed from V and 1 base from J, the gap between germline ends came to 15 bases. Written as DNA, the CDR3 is TGTGCCAGCAGCCGACGAAGCGTCGGGAACACTGAAGCTTTCTTT. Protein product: CASSRRSVGNTEAFF.

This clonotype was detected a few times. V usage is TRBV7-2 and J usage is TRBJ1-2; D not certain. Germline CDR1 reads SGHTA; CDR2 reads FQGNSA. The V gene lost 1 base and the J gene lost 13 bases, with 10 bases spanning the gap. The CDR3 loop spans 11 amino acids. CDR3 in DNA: TGTGCCAGCAGCTTAGGGGCAGCGCGCACCTTC. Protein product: CASSLGAARTF.

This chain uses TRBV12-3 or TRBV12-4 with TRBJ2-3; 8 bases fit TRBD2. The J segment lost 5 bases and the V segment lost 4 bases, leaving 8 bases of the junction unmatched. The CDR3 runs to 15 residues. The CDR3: CASSSPRGGLDTQYF. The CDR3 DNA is TGTGCCAGCAGTTCCCCCCGGGGGGGCTTAGATACGCAGTATTTT.

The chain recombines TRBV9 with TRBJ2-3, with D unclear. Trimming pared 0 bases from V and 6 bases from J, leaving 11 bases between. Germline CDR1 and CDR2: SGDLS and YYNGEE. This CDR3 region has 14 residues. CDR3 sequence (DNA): TGTGCCAGCAGCGTAGTGGGTAGCTCGGATACGCAGTATTTT. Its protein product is CASSVVGSSDTQYF.

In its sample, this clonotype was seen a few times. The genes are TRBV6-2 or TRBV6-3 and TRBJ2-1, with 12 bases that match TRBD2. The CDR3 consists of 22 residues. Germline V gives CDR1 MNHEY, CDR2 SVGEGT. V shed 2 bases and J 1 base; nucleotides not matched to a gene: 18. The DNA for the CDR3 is TGTGCCAGCAGTTACCCTTTCCTAGCGGGGGGGCCCAGCGCGAATTCCTACAATGAGCAGTTCTTC. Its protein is CASSYPFLAGGPSANSYNEQFF.

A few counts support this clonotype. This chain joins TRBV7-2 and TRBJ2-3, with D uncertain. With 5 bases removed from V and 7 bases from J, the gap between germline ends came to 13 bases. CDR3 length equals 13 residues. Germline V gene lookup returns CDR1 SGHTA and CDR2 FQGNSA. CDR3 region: CASSAYPKNTQYF. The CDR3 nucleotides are TGTGCCAGCAGCGCCTACCCCAAAAATACGCAGTATTTT.